This T cell receptor beta chain was recovered during a study of blood T cell repertoires in COVID-19. Measured with immunoSEQ multiplex PCR; TCRdb has only the in-frame clones, and not every one. The table includes 150,000 to 200,000 clones, 86% detected once. Germline V gene sequence: CDR1 SGHTA, CDR2 FQGNSA. Between the trimmed V and J ends, which lost 3 bases and 0 bases, there was a span of 9 bases. This CDR3 contains 15 residues. This receptor was identified in a man aged 55 to 69 with acute or convalescent COVID-19. Sequenced material: peripheral blood. The rearrangement joins TRBV7-2 to TRBJ1-5, with D hard to call. Here the CDR3 reads CASSFSSNSNQPQHF. CDR3 DNA: TGTGCCAGCAGCTTTTCCAGTAATAGCAATCAGCCCCAGCATTTT.